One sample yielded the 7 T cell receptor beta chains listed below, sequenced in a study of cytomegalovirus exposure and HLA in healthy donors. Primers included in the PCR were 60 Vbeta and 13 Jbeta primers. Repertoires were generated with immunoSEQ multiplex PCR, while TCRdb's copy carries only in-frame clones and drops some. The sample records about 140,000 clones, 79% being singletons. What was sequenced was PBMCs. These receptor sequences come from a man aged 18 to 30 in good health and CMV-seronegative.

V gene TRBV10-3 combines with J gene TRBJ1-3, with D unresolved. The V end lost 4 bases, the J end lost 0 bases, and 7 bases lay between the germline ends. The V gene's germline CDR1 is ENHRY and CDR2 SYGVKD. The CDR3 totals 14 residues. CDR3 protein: CAISAESSGNTIYF. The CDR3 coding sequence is TGTGCCATCAGTGCGGAGAGCTCTGGAAACACCATATATTTT.

CDR3 in DNA: TGTGCCAGCAGCTGGGGCACACCCAATCACCCGCCCCAGCATTTT. It yields the protein CASSWGTPNHPPQHF. The chain employs TRBV5-8 and TRBJ1-5, with D possibly matching TRBD1 (5 bases). V was trimmed by 3 bases and J by 9 bases, leaving 19 bases between them. The CDR3 is made up of 15 amino acids. Germline CDR1 is SGHTS and CDR2 is YDEGEE.

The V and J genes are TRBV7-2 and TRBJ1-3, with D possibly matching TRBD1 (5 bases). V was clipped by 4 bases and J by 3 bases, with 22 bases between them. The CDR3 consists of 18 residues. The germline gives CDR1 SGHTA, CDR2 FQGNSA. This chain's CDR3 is CASSSNLRTSSHGNTIYF. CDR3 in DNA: TGTGCCAGCAGCTCTAACCTCCGGACATCATCGCATGGAAACACCATATATTTT.

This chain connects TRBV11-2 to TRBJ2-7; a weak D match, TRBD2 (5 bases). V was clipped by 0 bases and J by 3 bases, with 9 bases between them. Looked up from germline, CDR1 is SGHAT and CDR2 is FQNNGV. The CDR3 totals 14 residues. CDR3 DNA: TGTGCCAGCAGCTTAGACTCGGGATTCTACGAGCAGTACTTC. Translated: CASSLDSGFYEQYF.

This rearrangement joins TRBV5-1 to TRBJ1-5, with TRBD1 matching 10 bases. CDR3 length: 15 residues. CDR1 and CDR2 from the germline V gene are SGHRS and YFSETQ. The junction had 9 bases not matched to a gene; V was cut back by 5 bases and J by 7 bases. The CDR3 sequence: CASSPGTGVFQPQHF. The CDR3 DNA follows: TGCGCCAGCAGTCCCGGGACAGGGGTCTTCCAGCCCCAGCATTTT.

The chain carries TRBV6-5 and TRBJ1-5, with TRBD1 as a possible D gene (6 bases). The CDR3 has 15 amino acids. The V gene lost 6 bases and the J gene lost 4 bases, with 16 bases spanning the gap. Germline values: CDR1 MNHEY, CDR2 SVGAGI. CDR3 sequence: CASSPEGGRNQPQHF. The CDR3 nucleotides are TGTGCCAGCAGCCCCGAGGGGGGGCGTAATCAGCCCCAGCATTTT.

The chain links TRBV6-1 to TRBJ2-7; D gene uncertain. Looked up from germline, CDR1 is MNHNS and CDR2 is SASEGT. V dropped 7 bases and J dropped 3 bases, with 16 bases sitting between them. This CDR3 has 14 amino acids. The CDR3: CASTFPLGGYEQYF. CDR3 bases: TGTGCCAGCACCTTCCCCCTCGGCGGCTACGAGCAGTACTTC.